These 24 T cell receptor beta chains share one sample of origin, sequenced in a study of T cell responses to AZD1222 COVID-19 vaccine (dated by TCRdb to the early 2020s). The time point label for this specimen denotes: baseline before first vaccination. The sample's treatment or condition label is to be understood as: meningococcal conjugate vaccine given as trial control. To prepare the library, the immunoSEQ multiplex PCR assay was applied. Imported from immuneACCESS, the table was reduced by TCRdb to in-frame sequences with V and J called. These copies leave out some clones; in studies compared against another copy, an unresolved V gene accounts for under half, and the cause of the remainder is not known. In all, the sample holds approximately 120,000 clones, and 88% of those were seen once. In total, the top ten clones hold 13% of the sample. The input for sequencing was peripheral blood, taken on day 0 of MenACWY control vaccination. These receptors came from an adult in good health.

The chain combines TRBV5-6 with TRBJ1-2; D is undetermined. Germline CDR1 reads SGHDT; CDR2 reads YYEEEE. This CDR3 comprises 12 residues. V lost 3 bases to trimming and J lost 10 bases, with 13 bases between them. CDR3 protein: CASSSKDGPYTF. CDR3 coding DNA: TGTGCCAGCAGCTCCAAGGACGGCCCCTACACCTTC.

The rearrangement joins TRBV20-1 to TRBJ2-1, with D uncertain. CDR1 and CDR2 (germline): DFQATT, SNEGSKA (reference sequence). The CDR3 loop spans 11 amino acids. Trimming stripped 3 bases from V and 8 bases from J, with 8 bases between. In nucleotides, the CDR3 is TGCAGTGCTAGTAATGGAGATGAGCAGTTCTTC. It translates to CSASNGDEQFF.

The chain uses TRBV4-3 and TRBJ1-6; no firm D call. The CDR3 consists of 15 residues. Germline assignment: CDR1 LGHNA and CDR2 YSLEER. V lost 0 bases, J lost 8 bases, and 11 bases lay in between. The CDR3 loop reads CASSQDSYRDSPLHF. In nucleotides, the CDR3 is TGCGCCAGCAGCCAAGATTCCTATAGGGATTCACCCCTCCACTTT.

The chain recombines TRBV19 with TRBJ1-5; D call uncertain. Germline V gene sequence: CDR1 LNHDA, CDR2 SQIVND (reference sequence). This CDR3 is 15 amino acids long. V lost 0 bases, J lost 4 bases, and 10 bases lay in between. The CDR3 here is CASSIDRAANQPQHF. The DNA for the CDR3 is TGTGCCAGTAGTATAGATAGGGCCGCTAATCAGCCCCAGCATTTT.

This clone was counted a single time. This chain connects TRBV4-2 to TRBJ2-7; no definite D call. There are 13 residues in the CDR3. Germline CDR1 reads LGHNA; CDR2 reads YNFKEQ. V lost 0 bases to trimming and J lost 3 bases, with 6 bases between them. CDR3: CASSQETIYEQYF. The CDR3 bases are TGTGCCAGCAGCCAAGAAACCATCTACGAGCAGTACTTC.

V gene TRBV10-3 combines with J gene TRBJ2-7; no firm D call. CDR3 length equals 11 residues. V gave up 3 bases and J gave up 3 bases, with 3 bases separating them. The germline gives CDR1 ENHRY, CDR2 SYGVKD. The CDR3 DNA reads TGTGCCATCAGTGAAGGCTACGAGCAGTACTTC. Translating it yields CAISEGYEQYF.

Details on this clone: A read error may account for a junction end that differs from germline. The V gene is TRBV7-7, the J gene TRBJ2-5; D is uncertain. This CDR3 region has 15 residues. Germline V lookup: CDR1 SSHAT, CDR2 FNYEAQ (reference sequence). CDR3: CASSLGHGPQETQYF. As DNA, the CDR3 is TGTGCTAGCAGCTTAGGTCATGGCCCCCAAGAGACCCAGTACTTC.

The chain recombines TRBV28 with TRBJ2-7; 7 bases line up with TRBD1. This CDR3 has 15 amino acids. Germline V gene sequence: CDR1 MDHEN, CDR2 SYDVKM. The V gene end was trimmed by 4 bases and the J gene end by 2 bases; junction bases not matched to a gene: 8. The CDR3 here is CASSSPGQKTYEQYF. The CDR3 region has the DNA TGTGCCAGCAGTTCTCCGGGACAGAAGACCTACGAGCAGTACTTC. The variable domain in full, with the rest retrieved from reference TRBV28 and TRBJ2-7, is DVKVTQSSRYLVKRTGEKVFLECVQDMDHENMFWYRQDPGLGLRLIYFSYDVKMKEKGDIPEGYSVSREKKERFSLILESASTNQTSMYLCASSSPGQKTYEQYFGPGTRLTVT.

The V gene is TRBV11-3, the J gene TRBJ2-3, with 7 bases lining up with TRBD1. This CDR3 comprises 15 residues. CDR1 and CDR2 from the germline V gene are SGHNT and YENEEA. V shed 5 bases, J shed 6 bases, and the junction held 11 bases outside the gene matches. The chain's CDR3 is CASSARQGEGDTQYF. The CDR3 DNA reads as TGTGCCAGCAGCGCCCGACAGGGCGAGGGGGATACGCAGTATTTT.

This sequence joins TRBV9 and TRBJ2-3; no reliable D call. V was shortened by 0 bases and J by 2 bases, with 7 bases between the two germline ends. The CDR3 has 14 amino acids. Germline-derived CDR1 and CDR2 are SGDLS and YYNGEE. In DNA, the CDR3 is TGTGCCAGCAGCGTAGGTGGGTACACAGATACGCAGTATTTT. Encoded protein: CASSVGGYTDTQYF.

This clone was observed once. CDR3 DNA: TGTGCCAGCAGCGTAGAGGCGGAAGCGGTACCCTCCTACGAGCAGTACTTC. Amino acid sequence: CASSVEAEAVPSYEQYF. The genes are TRBV9 and TRBJ2-7, with a possible D match to TRBD2 (5 bases). V lost 0 bases and J 0 bases, leaving 16 bases between the germline ends. The CDR3 contains 17 residues. From germline, CDR1 is SGDLS and CDR2 YYNGEE.

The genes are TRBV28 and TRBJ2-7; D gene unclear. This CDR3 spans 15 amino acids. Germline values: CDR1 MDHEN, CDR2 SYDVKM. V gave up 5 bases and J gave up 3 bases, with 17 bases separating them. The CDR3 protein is CASSVGSANDYEQYF. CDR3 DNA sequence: TGTGCCAGCAGTGTGGGCAGCGCAAATGACTACGAGCAGTACTTC.

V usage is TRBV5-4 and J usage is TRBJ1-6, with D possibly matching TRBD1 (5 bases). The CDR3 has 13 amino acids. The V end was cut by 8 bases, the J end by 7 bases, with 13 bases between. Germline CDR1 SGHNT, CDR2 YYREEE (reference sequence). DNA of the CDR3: TGTGCCAGAAGCCGGGACCCCAATTCACCCCTCCACTTT. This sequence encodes CARSRDPNSPLHF.

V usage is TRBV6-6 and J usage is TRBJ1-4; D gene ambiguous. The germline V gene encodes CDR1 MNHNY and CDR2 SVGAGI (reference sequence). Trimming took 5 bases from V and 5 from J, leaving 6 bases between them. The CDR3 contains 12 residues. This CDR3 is CASSNQNEKLFF. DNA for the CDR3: TGTGCCAGCAGTAACCAAAATGAAAAACTGTTTTTT.

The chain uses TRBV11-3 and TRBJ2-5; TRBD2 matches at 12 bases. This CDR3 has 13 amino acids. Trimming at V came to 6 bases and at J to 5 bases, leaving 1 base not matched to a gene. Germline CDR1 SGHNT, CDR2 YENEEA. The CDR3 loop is CASSLAGGETQYF. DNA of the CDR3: TGTGCCAGCAGTCTAGCGGGAGGGGAGACCCAGTACTTC.

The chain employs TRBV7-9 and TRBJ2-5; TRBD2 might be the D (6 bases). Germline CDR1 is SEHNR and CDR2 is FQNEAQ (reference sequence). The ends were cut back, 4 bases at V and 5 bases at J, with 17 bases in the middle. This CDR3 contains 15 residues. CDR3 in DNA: TGTGCCAGCAGCTCCAATGGCGGGGTGGGGGAGACCCAGTACTTC. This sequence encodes CASSSNGGVGETQYF. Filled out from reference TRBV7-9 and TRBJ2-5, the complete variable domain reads DTGVSQNPRHKITKRGQNVTFRCDPISEHNRLYWYRQTLGQGPEFLTYFQNEAQLEKSRLLSDRFSAERPKGSFSTLEIQRTEQGDSAMYLCASSSNGGVGETQYFGPGTRLLVL.

The CDR3 is CASSFSRRLDRDNQPQHF. CDR3 coding DNA: TGTGCCAGCAGTTTTTCCCGCCGCTTAGACAGGGACAATCAGCCCCAGCATTTT. V and J are TRBV28 and TRBJ1-5, with TRBD1 matching 7 bases. V was clipped by 3 bases and J by 3 bases; unmatched bases: 14. The CDR3 loop spans 18 amino acids. Germline V gene sequence: CDR1 MDHEN, CDR2 SYDVKM.

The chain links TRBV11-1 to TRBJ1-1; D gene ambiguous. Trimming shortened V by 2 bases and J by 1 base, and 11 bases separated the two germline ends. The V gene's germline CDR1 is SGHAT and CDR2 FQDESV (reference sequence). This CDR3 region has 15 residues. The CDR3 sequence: CASSLQPRPNTEAFF. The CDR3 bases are TGTGCCAGCAGCTTACAGCCACGGCCGAACACTGAAGCTTTCTTT.

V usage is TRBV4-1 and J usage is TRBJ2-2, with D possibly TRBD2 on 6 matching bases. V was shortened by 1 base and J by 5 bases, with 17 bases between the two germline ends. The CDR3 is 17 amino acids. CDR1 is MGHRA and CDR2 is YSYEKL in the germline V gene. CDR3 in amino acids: CASSQAGGDLLTGELFF. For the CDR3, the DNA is TGCGCCAGCAGCCAAGCCGGAGGGGATTTATTAACCGGGGAGCTGTTTTTT.

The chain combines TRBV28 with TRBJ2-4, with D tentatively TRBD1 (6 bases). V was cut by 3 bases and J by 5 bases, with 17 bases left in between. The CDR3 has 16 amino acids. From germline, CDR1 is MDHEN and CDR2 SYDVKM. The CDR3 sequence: CASSLDQGFGQNIQYF. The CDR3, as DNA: TGTGCCAGCAGTTTGGATCAGGGGTTCGGTCAAAACATTCAGTACTTC.

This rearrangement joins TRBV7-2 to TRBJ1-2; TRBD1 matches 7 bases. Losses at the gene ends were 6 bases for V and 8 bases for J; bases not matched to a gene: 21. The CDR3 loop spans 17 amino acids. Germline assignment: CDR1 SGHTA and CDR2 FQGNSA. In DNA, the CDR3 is TGTGCCAGCAGTCCCCAGGCCCCGGGACAGCATTTGAGCGGCTACACCTTC. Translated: CASSPQAPGQHLSGYTF.

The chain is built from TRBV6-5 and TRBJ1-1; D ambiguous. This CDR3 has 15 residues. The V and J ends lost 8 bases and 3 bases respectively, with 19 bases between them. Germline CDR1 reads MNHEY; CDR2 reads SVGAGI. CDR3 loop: CASEIEGRTHTEAFF. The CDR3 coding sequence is TGTGCCAGCGAGATAGAGGGCAGAACCCACACTGAAGCTTTCTTT.

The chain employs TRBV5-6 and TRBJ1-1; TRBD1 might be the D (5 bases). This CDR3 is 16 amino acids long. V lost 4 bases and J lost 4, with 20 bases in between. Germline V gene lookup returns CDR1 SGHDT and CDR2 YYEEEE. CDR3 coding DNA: TGTGCCAGCAGCCAAAATCCGGGGGTTAGGAGCACTGAAGCTTTCTTT. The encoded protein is CASSQNPGVRSTEAFF. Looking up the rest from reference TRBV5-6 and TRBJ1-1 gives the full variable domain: DAGVTQSPTHLIKTRGQQVTLRCSPKSGHDTVSWYQQALGQGPQFIFQYYEEEERQRGNFPDRFSGHQFPNYSSELNVNALLLGDSALYLCASSQNPGVRSTEAFFGQGTRLTVV.

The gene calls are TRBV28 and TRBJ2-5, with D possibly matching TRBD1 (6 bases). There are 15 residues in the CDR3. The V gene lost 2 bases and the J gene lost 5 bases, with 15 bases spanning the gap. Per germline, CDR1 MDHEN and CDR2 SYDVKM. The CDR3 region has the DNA TGTGCCAGCAGTTTAGGAATGGGGGCCGAGGAGACCCAGTACTTC. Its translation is CASSLGMGAEETQYF.